The sample holds a few counts of the clone carrying this T cell receptor beta chain. This sample stems from a study of blood T cell repertoires in COVID-19. Clones were sequenced by immunoSEQ multiplex PCR, and TCRdb holds only the in-frame ones, with some missing. The sample has about 80,000 clones, approximately 78% seen once; the top ten hold around a sixth. The CDR3 has 15 residues. The V segment lost 4 bases and the J segment 1 base; nucleotides outside the gene matches: 5. Germline CDR1 is SGHTA and CDR2 is FQGNSA. The sequenced sample consisted of peripheral blood. The TCR was taken from a woman older than 75 with acute or convalescent COVID-19. The chain is built from TRBV7-2 and TRBJ2-3; 7 bases are shared with TRBD1. The CDR3 DNA is TGTGCCAGCAGCTACGAGGGGGCGCGCACAGATACGCAGTATTTT. Protein: CASSYEGARTDTQYF.